The sequence of this T cell receptor (beta chain) was determined in a study of Graves' ophthalmopathy and Graves' hyperthyroidism (dated by TCRdb to 2017 to 2018). At the level of the whole study: Peripheral blood samples were taken at the time of initial diagnosis, before any treatment was given. The independent validation cohort included some 19 hyperthyroidism patients plus 17 patients who later progressed from hyperthyroidism to ophthalmopathy. In roughly 6 hyperthyroidism patients, T-cell repertoires of thyroid tissue and blood were compared. After sampling, hyperthyroidism patients received methimazole starting at 30 mg daily, and ophthalmopathy patients received high-dose intravenous methylprednisolone. The study used TCR beta repertoire signatures to distinguish Graves' ophthalmopathy from Graves' hyperthyroidism and to predict progression to ophthalmopathy. For training and testing, the 100 or so patients in the discovery cohort were randomly divided in a 7:3 ratio. To explore V-J signatures that distinguish ophthalmopathy from hyperthyroidism, a discovery set of around 100 patients was enrolled, made up of some 41 with ophthalmopathy and some 58 with stable hyperthyroidism. In total, some 130 blood samples were TCR-sequenced: 40 to 45 ophthalmopathy, under 80 hyperthyroidism and around 17 hyperthyroidism-to-ophthalmopathy patients.

The germline V gene gives CDR1 as SGHVS and CDR2 as FQNEAQ. A distance of 12 bases separates the germline ends of V and J, which lose 1 base and 5 bases respectively. The CDR3 has 15 amino acids, counting the end cysteine and phenylalanine. Only the CDR3 DNA is retained, 45 bases long and in frame from the first base. At least ten counts were recorded for this clonotype. The antigen this receptor binds is unknown. The record has no base qualities; no much larger clone is one base away. Points the paper makes about the study in general: Sample size was not statistically predetermined, and group allocation was not concealed from the investigators. In validation, the model predicted ophthalmopathy progression with 70.59% sensitivity and 72.22% specificity; around twelve predicted patients were CT-confirmed with GO in a median of 6.5 months. In cross-validation, the 13-signature model distinguished ophthalmopathy from stable hyperthyroidism with around 90% sensitivity and 81% to 82% specificity, while in the test set the corresponding values were 80% and 75%. Most of the expanded thyroid clonotypes with a frequency above 0.001 were also detected in blood, and it was suggested that the thyroid immune response may be reflected by blood repertoires.

Patients with ophthalmopathy had moderately to severely active disease, with a Clinical Activity Score of 3 or more, a NOSPECS grade of 4 or more, and a disease duration of less than 3 months. Anyone with other autoimmune diseases, uncontrolled infections, pregnancy or lactation was excluded from the study. Clinical symptoms, serum thyroxine, TRAb, thyroid ultrasound and orbital computed tomography were used for diagnosis. Ficoll-Paque density gradient centrifugation was used to isolate PBMCs from 9.5 to 10 ml of fresh peripheral blood. Trizol reagent was used to extract the total RNA, and its quality was then checked on an Agilent 2100 Bioanalyzer. TCR beta CDR3 regions were amplified from RNA transcripts for repertoire sequencing. The first round of RT-PCR was done with HTBI primers and the Qiagen OneStep RT-PCR kit, and was followed by a second round of multiplex PCR, then size selection and purification. The libraries underwent paired-end sequencing with 100 bp reads on an Illumina HiSeq2000. The study's processing was this. SOAPnuke was used to process the reads, throwing out any read that had adapters, had uncalled bases, had a mean Phred below 15, or lacked an exact constant-primer or identifier match. High-quality paired reads were merged with COPE v1.2.5. Each unique nucleotide sequence was defined as a clonotype, and clonotypes were aligned to IMGT TRB V, D and J references with MiTCR v1.1. Only V-J combinations with frequency above 0.0001 were analysed, covering around 99% of repertoires. For each V-J combination, a TCR clonal expansion and chaos score was defined as F50 clonal expansion divided by the chaos observed in the TCRdist matrix. Welch's t-statistics and random forest were used to reduce the features to 10 to 15 V-J combinations, which were then used as input to a naive Bayes classifier. The similarity between thyroid and blood repertoires was quantified using the Morisita-Horn index. Through fastp at Q25 and MiXCR, TCRdb rebuilt clones from the public reads, retaining in-frame beta chains. When rows share a CDR3 protein, they turn into one entry using the most common DNA and genes. It is TCRdb's table, rather than the study itself, that gives the V and J calls and clone size. This sample lists about 500,000 distinct CDR3 sequences; around 14% were detected once. Of the sample, 9.8% falls within the top ten clones.

The sequence joins TRBV7-8 to TRBJ1-5, with TRBD1 as a weak D call on 5 bases. The sequence was collected from a woman aged 25-40 years with Graves' ophthalmopathy. Donor details come from another sample of the same person, matched by shared clones. Sequenced material: blood. The nucleotides are TGTGCCAGCAGCTTAGTCCAGGGTGTTTATCAGCCCCAGCATTTT. This sequence encodes CASSLVQGVYQPQHF.